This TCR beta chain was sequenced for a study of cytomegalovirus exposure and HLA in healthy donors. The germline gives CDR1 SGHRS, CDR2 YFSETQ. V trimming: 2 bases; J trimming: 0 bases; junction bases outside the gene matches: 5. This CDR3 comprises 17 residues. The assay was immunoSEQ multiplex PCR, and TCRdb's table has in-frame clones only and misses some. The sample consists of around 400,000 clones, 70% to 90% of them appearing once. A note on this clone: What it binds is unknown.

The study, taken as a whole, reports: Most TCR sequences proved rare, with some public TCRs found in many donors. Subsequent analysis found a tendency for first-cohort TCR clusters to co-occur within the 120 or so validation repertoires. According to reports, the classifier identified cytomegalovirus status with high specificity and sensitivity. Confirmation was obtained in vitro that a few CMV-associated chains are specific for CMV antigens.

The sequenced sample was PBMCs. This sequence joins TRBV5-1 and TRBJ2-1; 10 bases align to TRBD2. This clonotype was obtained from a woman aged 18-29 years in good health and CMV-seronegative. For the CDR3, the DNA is TGCGCCAGCAGCTTTGGACTAGCGGAGGGCTCCTACAATGAGCAGTTCTTC. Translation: CASSFGLAEGSYNEQFF.